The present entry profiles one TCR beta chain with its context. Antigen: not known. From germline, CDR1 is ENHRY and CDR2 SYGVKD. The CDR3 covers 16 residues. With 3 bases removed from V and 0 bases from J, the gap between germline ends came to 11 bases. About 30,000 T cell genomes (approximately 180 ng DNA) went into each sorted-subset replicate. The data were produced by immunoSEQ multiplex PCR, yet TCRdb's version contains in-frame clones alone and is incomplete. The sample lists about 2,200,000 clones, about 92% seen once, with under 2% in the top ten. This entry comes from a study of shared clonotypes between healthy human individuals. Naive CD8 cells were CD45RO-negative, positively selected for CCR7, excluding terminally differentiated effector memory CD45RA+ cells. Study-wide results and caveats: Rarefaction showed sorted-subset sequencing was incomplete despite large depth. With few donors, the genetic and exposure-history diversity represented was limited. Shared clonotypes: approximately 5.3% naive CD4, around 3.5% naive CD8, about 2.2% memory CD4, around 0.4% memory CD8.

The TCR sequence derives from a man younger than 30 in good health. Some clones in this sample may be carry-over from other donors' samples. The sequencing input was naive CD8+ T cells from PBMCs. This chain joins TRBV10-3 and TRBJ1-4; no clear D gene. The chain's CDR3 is CAISEILTATNEKLFF. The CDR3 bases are TGTGCCATCAGTGAAATCCTTACAGCAACTAATGAAAAACTGTTTTTT.